This T cell receptor (beta chain) was captured by sequencing in a study of early T cells in non-severe SARS-CoV-2 infection (dated by TCRdb to the early 2020s). Some background on the complete study: Bulk RNA from unsorted whole blood was used for TCR sequencing, so alpha and beta chains could not be paired. Beyond this particular receptor, the publication reports: VDJdb matching was skewed toward anti-spike CD8 responses and likely underestimated virus-specific expansions by missing private and CD4 specificities.

As encoded in the germline V gene, CDR1 is SGHTA while CDR2 is FQGNSA. V is shortened by 1 base, J by 5 bases, and the region joining them spans 6 bases. The CDR3 numbers 13 residues from cysteine through phenylalanine. The entry retains the CDR3 DNA only, 39 bases that are in frame from base 1. Receptor amplification or capture employed 5' RACE. Sequenced using a NextSeq 500. The TCR library protocol attached unique molecular identifiers to individual cDNA molecules to correct for sequencing error and PCR bias. Both TCR alpha and beta chains were sequenced, and tight co-correlation was observed between alpha and beta sequence abundances in each sample. As for how the authors treated the data: V gene, J gene and CDR3 annotation of TCR sequences was performed with Decombinator V4. TCRs were defined as expanded if a significant change between any two time points was detected under a Poisson model with p below 0.0001. TCR abundances were normalised to the total number of TCRs sequenced in each sample and reported as counts per million. TRAV1-2 paired with TRAJ12, TRAJ20 or TRAJ33 defined MAIT TCRs, while TRAV10 paired with TRAJ18 defined iNKT TCRs. VDJdb, accessed 1 November 2021, was searched for CMV, EBV and SARS-CoV-2 annotated TCRs, with TCRs annotated for multiple antigens excluded. TCRdb reran the public reads through fastp at Q25 and MiXCR, keeping productive beta chains. Rows with a matching CDR3 protein are joined into one entry that keeps the most common DNA and genes. TCRdb's processing, not the authors' own work, is the source of the V and J calls. The sample yields under 95,000 distinct CDR3 sequences; 15% were counted once. Of the sample, approximately 6% falls within the top ten clones.

This clonotype was found a few times. Its antigen is currently not known. Qualities for individual bases were not recorded, and no much larger clone is one base off. This was a case-control study nested in a cohort of healthcare workers in London, UK, who had nasopharyngeal swab PCR tests and blood samples taken every week. Between 23 and 31 March 2020, the week of the UK lockdown, healthcare workers were enrolled and then followed up weekly for as long as 16 weeks. Material: whole blood. The chain is assembled from TRBV7-2 and TRBJ1-5; no confident D gene assignment can be made. This receptor was identified in an adult who was a healthcare worker with PCR-confirmed SARS-CoV-2 infection or an uninfected control (not recorded which). The CDR3 region has the sequence CASSLESYQPQHF. The bases read TGTGCCAGCAGCTTAGAAAGTTATCAGCCCCAGCATTTT.